The rows below give T cell receptor beta chains drawn from one sample of a study of blood T cell repertoires in COVID-19. TCRdb's table, derived via immunoSEQ multiplex PCR, lists solely in-frame clones and lacks some. Of roughly 320,000 clones detected, around nine tenths appear once; the ten largest clones hold about 4%. Material: PBMCs or T cells enriched from blood (not recorded which). These receptors were collected from a woman in her twenties or thirties who had been exposed to COVID-19. CDR3s include the opening cysteine and the closing phenylalanine or tryptophan. A D gene is named only where the DNA matches it firmly. Expanded clones are given a class, and other clones once, few, many or no size at all.

-	TRBV4-3	once	TRBJ1-2	CASSQDRTTYGYTF	TGCGCCAGCAGCCAAGACAGAACAACCTATGGCTACACCTTC
-	TRBV5-1	-	TRBJ1-2	CASSLVPDSLYGYTF	TGCGCCAGCAGCTTGGTTCCAGACAGCCTCTATGGCTACACCTTC
TRBD1	TRBV7-8	-	TRBJ2-7	CASSLGGNRDRGYEQYF	TGTGCCAGCAGCTTAGGGGGGAACCGGGACAGGGGTTACGAGCAGTACTTC
-	TRBV21-1	once	TRBJ1-3	CASSGTGKAGNTIYF	TGTGCCAGCTCCGGGACAGGGAAGGCCGGAAACACCATATATTTT
-	TRBV19	-	TRBJ2-7	CARLQGSSYEQYF	TGTGCCAGATTACAGGGTTCATCGTACGAGCAGTACTTC
-	TRBV18	-	TRBJ1-4	CASSPPVGQGNEKLFF	TGTGCCAGCTCACCACCTGTAGGGCAGGGTAATGAAAAACTGTTTTTT
TRBD2	TRBV25-1	-	TRBJ2-1	CASRARLAGGRLEQFF	TGTGCCAGCAGGGCCAGACTAGCGGGGGGGCGGCTTGAGCAGTTCTTC
TRBD1	TRBV29-1	-	TRBJ2-5	CSAPPGQGIATQYF	TGCAGCGCTCCCCCGGGACAGGGGATCGCGACCCAGTACTTC
TRBD1	TRBV7-8	-	TRBJ2-2	CASSRDRGTGELFF	TGTGCCAGCAGTCGGGACAGAGGAACCGGGGAGCTGTTTTTT
-	TRBV6-5	-	TRBJ1-4	CASSYITGEKLFF	TGTGCCAGCAGTTATATAACTGGTGAAAAACTGTTTTTT
-	TRBV18	-	TRBJ2-3	CASPREGASTDTQYF	TGTGCCAGCCCCCGGGAGGGGGCTAGCACAGATACGCAGTATTTT
-	TRBV27	-	TRBJ2-7	CASSFLESPYEQYF	-
-	TRBV6-5	-	TRBJ2-7	CASRADLYEQYF	TGTGCCAGCAGGGCGGACTTGTACGAGCAGTACTTC
TRBD1	TRBV4-1	-	TRBJ1-1	CASSRLQGSPEAFF	TGCGCCAGCAGCCGATTACAGGGGAGTCCTGAAGCTTTCTTT
TRBD1	TRBV7-8	few	TRBJ1-5	CASAYSGGRQPQHF	TGTGCCAGCGCCTACTCAGGGGGTCGTCAGCCCCAGCATTTT
-	TRBV10-3	-	TRBJ1-5	CAISVEQGPPPQHF	TGTGCCATCAGTGTAGAACAGGGCCCTCCGCCCCAGCATTTT
-	TRBV6-5	-	TRBJ2-7	CASSYGYRVSYEQYF	TGTGCCAGCAGTTACGGCTACAGGGTCTCCTACGAGCAGTACTTC
TRBD1	TRBV25-1	-	TRBJ1-1	CASRETGRNTEAFF	TGTGCCAGCAGGGAGACAGGGAGGAACACTGAAGCTTTCTTT
TRBD2	TRBV19	-	TRBJ2-2	CASSILAGAGELFF	TGTGCCAGTAGTATACTAGCGGGGGCCGGGGAGCTGTTTTTT
-	TRBV6-5	-	TRBJ1-2	CASSSPTRVWGYTF	TGTGCCAGCAGCAGCCCAACTAGGGTTTGGGGCTACACCTTC
TRBD1	TRBV19	once	TRBJ1-2	CASSIDGTQTGYGYTF	TGTGCCAGTAGTATAGATGGAACTCAGACAGGGTATGGCTACACCTTC
TRBD1	TRBV10-2	-	TRBJ1-2	CASMGQASWGAYGYTF	TGCGCCAGCATGGGACAGGCCTCTTGGGGGGCTTATGGCTACACCTTC
-	TRBV28	-	TRBJ1-3	CASSLSGVVGSGNTIYF	TGTGCCAGCAGTTTATCCGGGGTGGTGGGTTCTGGAAACACCATATATTTT
-	TRBV5-4	-	TRBJ1-2	CASSFFGGTKVGVGYTF	TGTGCCAGCAGCTTTTTCGGGGGAACTAAAGTCGGGGTCGGCTACACCTTC
-	TRBV4-3	-	TRBJ1-2	CASSQASGQYGYTF	TGCGCCAGCAGCCAAGCTTCCGGACAGTATGGCTACACCTTC
TRBD1	TRBV19	-	TRBJ1-1	CASTLVYRGTTEAFF	TGTGCCAGTACCTTGGTATACAGGGGGACCACTGAAGCTTTCTTT
TRBD2	TRBV6-4	-	TRBJ2-1	CASSEILAPYNEQFF	TGTGCCAGCAGTGAAATACTAGCGCCCTACAATGAGCAGTTCTTC
TRBD1	TRBV10-3	-	TRBJ1-2	CATTGGQGHGYTF	TGTGCCACGACCGGGGGACAGGGCCATGGCTACACCTTC
-	TRBV7-6	-	TRBJ1-5	CASSLDGGENQPQHF	TGTGCCAGCAGCTTAGATGGAGGGGAGAATCAGCCCCAGCATTTT
TRBD1	TRBV19	-	TRBJ1-2	CASLDLRQGKYGYTF	TGTGCCAGCCTTGATTTACGACAGGGGAAGTATGGCTACACCTTC
TRBD1	TRBV19	-	TRBJ1-5	CASRNRGGRQPQHF	TGTGCCAGCCGGAACAGGGGTGGACGTCAGCCCCAGCATTTT
TRBD1	TRBV7-2	once	TRBJ1-5	CASSLVSTGHQPQHF	TGTGCCAGCAGCTTAGTTTCGACAGGGCATCAGCCCCAGCATTTT
-	TRBV27	-	TRBJ1-5	CASSPINQPQHF	TGTGCCAGCAGTCCCATCAATCAGCCCCAGCATTTT
TRBD1	TRBV29-1	-	TRBJ1-1	CSVVDRGTEAFF	TGCAGCGTTGTGGACAGGGGGACTGAAGCTTTCTTT
-	TRBV3-1/TRBV3-2	-	TRBJ1-1	CASSQTPNTEAFF	TGTGCCAGCAGCCAGACACCGAACACTGAAGCTTTCTTT
-	TRBV27	once	TRBJ1-2	CASSGSPGTDYGYTF	TGTGCCAGCAGTGGCTCCCCTGGGACTGACTATGGCTACACCTTC
TRBD1	TRBV24-1	once	TRBJ2-7	CATSDRNAGQGVEEQYF	TGTGCCACCAGTGATCGCAACGCCGGACAGGGGGTAGAGGAGCAGTACTTC
-	TRBV5-1	-	TRBJ1-1	CASRRQTNTEAFF	TGCGCCAGCAGAAGACAGACGAACACTGAAGCTTTCTTT
-	TRBV4-2	-	TRBJ1-2	CASSQDRGFSYGYTF	TGTGCCAGCAGCCAAGATCGGGGTTTCAGCTATGGCTACACCTTC
-	TRBV5-5	-	TRBJ2-6	CASSFIDPGANVLTF	TGTGCCAGCAGCTTCATAGATCCTGGGGCCAACGTCCTGACTTTC
-	TRBV7-9	-	TRBJ1-5	CASSSTEGTGNQPQHF	TGTGCCAGCAGCTCGACGGAGGGTACGGGGAATCAGCCCCAGCATTTT
-	TRBV7-2	-	TRBJ2-6	CASSRHVAPGANVLTF	TGTGCCAGCAGCCGCCATGTGGCCCCTGGGGCCAACGTCCTGACTTTC
TRBD1	TRBV7-8	-	TRBJ1-5	CASSLARGPRQPQHF	TGTGCCAGCAGCTTAGCCAGGGGGCCTAGACAGCCCCAGCATTTT
TRBD2	TRBV7-7	once	TRBJ2-2	CASIPAGLVTGELFF	TGTGCCAGCATCCCAGCGGGGCTGGTGACCGGGGAGCTGTTTTTT